These T cell receptor beta chains were read from a single sample in a study of shared clonotypes between healthy human individuals. Assay used: immunoSEQ multiplex PCR; TCRdb lists only in-frame clones, some missing. The sample consists of roughly 2.4 million clones, more than 90% of them appearing once. Material for sequencing was naive CD4+ T cells sorted from blood. Every receptor here comes from a man aged 18 to 29 in good health. CDR3s include the opening cysteine and the closing phenylalanine or tryptophan. Fields, in order: V gene, CDR3 protein.

TRBV7-2 | CASSPGTSGNNEQFF
TRBV9 | CASSTRDLASNEQFF
TRBV6-1 | CASSSAGLGQPQHF
TRBV7-9 | CASSSRDGEAFF
TRBV7-2 | CASSQDRGSYNEQFF
TRBV9 | CASSVANTFSDTQYF
TRBV5-1 | CASSPGQEASEQYF
TRBV6-6 | CACRGGSPLHF
TRBV5-6 | CASSPRGASYNEQFF
TRBV25-1 | CASSDPHPQYF
TRBV4-1 | CASSQDVGPQYF
TRBV9 | CASSVEEGLEQYF
TRBV11-3 | CASSLGIQPGDIGLHEQYF
TRBV2 | CASVGGTSFQETQYF
TRBV20-1 | CSAEYNEQFF
TRBV10-3 | CAISGSPGNTIYF
TRBV6-1 | CASSEAQIGTSEAFF
TRBV27 | CASSPKTGSLFYEQYF
TRBV19 | CASSIQGRNYEQYF
TRBV7-8 | CASSLPGPYEQYF
TRBV18 | CASSSDKGGYTF
TRBV5-1 | CASSGLQGGQETQYF
TRBV2 | CASGGGGGYTF
TRBV7-2 | CASSLVGTGGFAIERAFF
TRBV4-3 | CASSQEPSREAFF
TRBV30 | CAWRFAGQRETQYF
TRBV28 | CASTPITNTEAFF
TRBV6-1 | CASIPRTGGSQPQHF
TRBV5-6 | CASSNRLAGEGYNEQFF
TRBV27 | CASSFGGQPYEQYF
TRBV18 | CASSRTGEGSYNSPLHF
TRBV11-3 | CASSLGPLRGGSGNTEAFF
TRBV6-1 | CASKWSNYGYTF
TRBV5-1 | CASSLDGGYTTEAFF
TRBV5-1 | CASSLDSSYGYTF
TRBV5-1 | CASSLDTGNSPLHF
TRBV7-2 | CASSSRPTNTGELFF
TRBV2 | CASSALSGSGNTIYF
TRBV5-1 | CASSLVRLEETQYF
TRBV5-4 | CASSLEGSTPITDTQYF
TRBV6-6 | CASSYGSGANYGYTF
TRBV7-2 | CASSFTPGVMGYTF
TRBV7-9 | CASSLAGSRVGTEAFF
TRBV30 | CAGYTSYEQYF
TRBV28 | CASRRQGGSPLHF
TRBV5-1 | CASSGGGDNEQFF
TRBV2 | CASSAASYEQYF
TRBV6-1 | CASSGLLPPKPSYEQYF
TRBV30 | CAWSSDWRSNEKLFF
TRBV7-9 | CASSLAHGDSPLHF
TRBV5-1 | CASSLGQGLTMNTEAFF
TRBV7-9 | CASSLVWTSGHNEQFF
TRBV5-6 | CASSFRSGDGDNEQFF